Below are 30 T cell receptor beta chains sequenced from a single sample in a study of T cell responses to AZD1222 COVID-19 vaccine (dated by TCRdb to about 2021). Library prep was done by the immunoSEQ multiplex PCR assay. TCRdb took this table from immuneACCESS and kept in-frame rearrangements with V and J called. Such tables lack part of the clones; where checked against another copy, unresolved V genes explain under half of the gap, and the rest is unexplained. The table for this sample lists more than 110,000 clones; 92% of them were counted only once. The leading ten clones occupy 3% to 3.5% of the sample. The sample's time point, from its label and the paper: baseline before first vaccination. The sample consisted of peripheral blood, taken on day 0 of AZD1222 vaccination. The origin of the receptors is an adult in good health.

The rearrangement uses TRBV27 and TRBJ2-3, with 8 positions matching TRBD2. There are 14 residues in the CDR3. V was clipped by 5 bases and J by 5 bases; unmatched bases: 6. The germline V gene has CDR1 MNHEY and CDR2 SMNVEV (reference sequence). The CDR3 region is CASSGSGRGDTQYF. CDR3 nucleotides: TGTGCCAGCAGTGGGAGCGGGAGAGGAGATACGCAGTATTTT.

The CDR3 nucleotides are TGTGCCAGTAGTCAAATCCAGGGGAAAAATAGCAATCAGCCCCAGCATTTT. This translates into CASSQIQGKNSNQPQHF. This sequence joins TRBV19 and TRBJ1-5; possible D gene TRBD1, 6 bases. V lost 5 bases to trimming and J lost 0 bases, with 17 bases between them. The germline V gene has CDR1 LNHDA and CDR2 SQIVND (reference sequence). The CDR3 has 17 amino acids.

The gene calls are TRBV19 and TRBJ1-6, with 10 bases lining up with TRBD1. V dropped 4 bases and J dropped 9; count of bases not matched to a gene: 6. CDR3 length: 15 residues. Looked up from germline, CDR1 is LNHDA and CDR2 is SQIVND (reference sequence). In DNA form, the CDR3 reads TGTGCCAGTAGTACCCGGGACAGGGGAGGTTCACCCCTCCACTTT. Amino acid sequence: CASSTRDRGGSPLHF.

This clone showed up just a few times. The rearrangement joins TRBV11-2 to TRBJ2-7, with 12 bases that match TRBD2. The germline CDR1 and CDR2 sequences are SGHAT and FQNNGV. Trimming took 5 bases from V and 4 from J; bases not matched to a gene: 12. CDR3 length equals 17 residues. The CDR3, as DNA: TGTGCCAGCAGCCCGCTAAGGACTAGCGGGAAAGCTTACGAGCAGTACTTC. Protein product: CASSPLRTSGKAYEQYF.

Points on this clone: This same CDR3 is encoded by further DNA sequences in the sample. The rearrangement uses TRBV19 and TRBJ2-5; TRBD2 matches 7 bases. From germline, CDR1 is LNHDA and CDR2 SQIVND (reference sequence). The V and J ends lost 3 bases and 5 bases, in that order; junction bases with no gene match: 6. The CDR3 extends over 14 amino acids. The CDR3, as DNA: TGTGCCAGTAGTATCGGGGTCGGGGGGGAGACCCAGTACTTC. This codes for CASSIGVGGETQYF.

This rearrangement joins TRBV6-5 to TRBJ1-5, with D possibly being TRBD1 (6 bases). Trimming stripped 6 bases from V and 0 bases from J, with 12 bases between. The CDR3 totals 15 residues. Germline lookup yields CDR1 MNHEY and CDR2 SVGAGI. CDR3 in DNA: TGTGCCAGCAGACGGCAGGGGTATAGCAATCAGCCCCAGCATTTT. Its translation: CASRRQGYSNQPQHF.

The chain carries TRBV3-1 (or the pseudogene TRBV3-2) and TRBJ1-2; D unresolved. Per the germline V gene, CDR1 is LGHDT and CDR2 is YNNKEL (reference sequence). This CDR3 comprises 15 residues. V was shortened by 1 base and J by 4 bases, with 13 bases between the two germline ends. Written as DNA, the CDR3 is TGTGCCAGCAGCCAAGCTGCTGGGAGCGGCTATGGCTACACCTTC. It yields the protein CASSQAAGSGYGYTF.

CDR3 sequence reads: CASKGGLAGGNEQFF. The DNA of the CDR3 is TGCGCCAGCAAAGGGGGACTAGCGGGAGGGAATGAGCAGTTCTTC. The chain links TRBV5-1 to TRBJ2-1; TRBD2 agrees at 16 bases. The V gene's germline CDR1 is SGHRS and CDR2 YFSETQ. The trim removed 6 bases at V and 7 bases at J, leaving 4 bases unmatched. The CDR3 spans 15 residues.

The chain combines TRBV5-1 with TRBJ2-7; 9 nucleotides align to TRBD2. This CDR3 has 15 residues. From germline, CDR1 is SGHRS and CDR2 YFSETQ. J lost 5 bases, V lost 10 bases, and 16 bases had no gene match. The CDR3 is CACYRDGTSTHEQYF. The CDR3 coding sequence is TGCGCCTGCTACCGGGACGGGACTAGCACCCACGAGCAGTACTTC.

In this sample, this clone turned up once. The rearrangement links TRBV24-1 to TRBJ1-5; D is perhaps TRBD1 (5 bases). Per the germline V gene, CDR1 is KGHDR and CDR2 is SFDVKD. The V and J ends lost 4 bases and 4 bases respectively, with 16 bases between them. This CDR3 region has 16 residues. The CDR3 here is CATSEPPGRGNQPQHF. The DNA of the CDR3 is TGTGCCACCAGTGAGCCGCCGGGACGGGGGAATCAGCCCCAGCATTTT.

The rearrangement links TRBV30 to TRBJ1-2; no clear D gene. Per the germline V gene, CDR1 is GTSNPN and CDR2 is SVGIG (reference sequence). The V end lost 5 bases, the J end lost 8 bases, and 9 bases lay between the germline ends. This CDR3 is 10 amino acids long. The DNA of the CDR3 is TGTGCCTGGTCCGACCCGGGCTACACCTTC. Encoded protein: CAWSDPGYTF.

CDR3 loop: CASSNKEGAGTDTQYF. The CDR3 coding sequence is TGTGCCAGTAGTAACAAGGAGGGAGCTGGCACAGATACGCAGTATTTT. This chain uses TRBV19 with TRBJ2-3; D is perhaps TRBD2 (6 bases). The CDR3 has 16 amino acids. The germline gives CDR1 LNHDA, CDR2 SQIVND (reference sequence). The V gene lost 4 bases and the J gene lost 1 base, with 15 bases spanning the gap.

V gene TRBV2 combines with J gene TRBJ1-1; D gene uncertain. The CDR3 has 11 residues. V was clipped by 7 bases and J by 1 base, with 4 bases between them. Germline-derived CDR1 and CDR2 are SNHLY and FYNNEI. DNA for the CDR3: TGTGCCAGCACTGAGAACACTGAAGCTTTCTTT. Its protein product is CASTENTEAFF. Together with reference TRBV2 and TRBJ1-1, the CDR3 gives the full variable domain: EPEVTQTPSHQVTQMGQEVILRCVPISNHLYFYWYRQILGQKVEFLVSFYNNEISEKSEIFDDQFSVERPDGSNFTLKIRSTKLEDSAMYFCASTENTEAFFGQGTRLTVV.

The rearrangement uses TRBV7-8 and TRBJ2-2; TRBD2 is a possible D gene (6 bases). V dropped 2 bases and J dropped 7 bases, with 11 bases sitting between them. The CDR3 covers 14 residues. Germline V gene data show CDR1 as SGHVS and CDR2 as FQNEAQ. CDR3 coding DNA: TGTGCCAGCAGCTTAACCCAGCGGGTCGGGGAGCTGTTTTTT. Translated, it gives CASSLTQRVGELFF.

This sequence joins TRBV5-1 and TRBJ1-1; 7 bases are shared with TRBD1. V shed 0 bases and J 3 bases; nucleotides not matched to a gene: 8. CDR1 is SGHRS and CDR2 is YFSETQ in the germline V gene. The CDR3 loop spans 16 amino acids. The CDR3 sequence: CASSLAPGGRDTEAFF. The CDR3 bases are TGCGCCAGCAGCTTGGCGCCAGGGGGTAGAGACACTGAAGCTTTCTTT.

This clone was seen only once. The chain is built from TRBV10-3 and TRBJ2-2; 14 positions match TRBD2. V was clipped by 4 bases and J by 5 bases; unmatched bases: 15. The CDR3 sequence is 20 residues long. The germline gives CDR1 ENHRY, CDR2 SYGVKD. The CDR3: CAISARQGLAGERRTGELFF. CDR3 nucleotide sequence: TGTGCCATCAGTGCCCGACAGGGACTAGCGGGAGAAAGGCGGACCGGGGAGCTGTTTTTT.

The J gene is TRBJ1-3, the V gene TRBV7-8; TRBD1 might be the D (5 bases). V lost 1 base and J lost 0, with 10 bases in between. The CDR3 loop spans 16 amino acids. Germline CDR1 and CDR2: SGHVS and FQNEAQ. This CDR3 is CASSLGGGYSGNTIYF. The CDR3, as DNA: TGTGCCAGCAGCTTAGGGGGGGGATACTCTGGAAACACCATATATTTT.

This clone was observed a single time. The chain uses TRBV3-1 (or the pseudogene TRBV3-2) and TRBJ2-7; D perhaps matches TRBD1 (5 bases). This CDR3 spans 14 amino acids. Germline loops: CDR1 LGHDT, CDR2 YNNKEL (reference sequence). The V and J ends lost 3 bases and 2 bases respectively, with 11 bases between them. This CDR3 is CASSHDQGAYEQYF. In DNA form, the CDR3 reads TGTGCCAGCAGCCACGATCAAGGGGCCTACGAGCAGTACTTC.

This chain joins TRBV19 and TRBJ1-5; D perhaps matches TRBD1 (6 bases). Trimming took off 0 bases at V and 5 bases at J, with 11 bases between the two ends. Germline assignment: CDR1 LNHDA and CDR2 SQIVND (reference sequence). This CDR3 is built from 15 residues. CDR3 region: CASSIDRGRHQPQHF. The CDR3 bases are TGTGCCAGTAGTATAGATCGGGGGCGGCATCAGCCCCAGCATTTT.

The chain carries TRBV9 and TRBJ1-3, with 12 positions matching TRBD1. Germline CDR1 reads SGDLS; CDR2 reads YYNGEE. With V trimmed by 0 bases and J by 0 bases, 10 bases remained unmatched. This CDR3 region has 20 residues. The CDR3, as DNA: TGTGCCAGCAGCGTAGCTCCGGGACAGGGGGCCCCCGACTCTGGAAACACCATATATTTT. This codes for CASSVAPGQGAPDSGNTIYF.

This sequence joins TRBV7-8 and TRBJ1-5; D is undetermined. CDR3 length: 15 residues. CDR1 is SGHVS and CDR2 is FQNEAQ in the germline V gene. Trimming removed 9 bases from V and 0 bases from J, with 15 bases in between. CDR3: CARLAVNYSNQPQHF. The CDR3 coding sequence is TGTGCCAGATTGGCAGTGAACTATAGCAATCAGCCCCAGCATTTT.

The chain couples TRBV28 to TRBJ1-5; no firm D call. Germline lookup yields CDR1 MDHEN and CDR2 SYDVKM. V shed 8 bases and J shed 2 bases, with 19 bases lying between them. CDR3 length equals 16 residues. The CDR3 region has the DNA TGTGCCAGCGGAGATAATGGGAATTCAGGCAATCAGCCCCAGCATTTT. This gives the protein CASGDNGNSGNQPQHF.

The chain links TRBV18 to TRBJ2-2; no definite D call. V was shortened by 3 bases and J by 4 bases, with 15 bases between the two germline ends. Per germline, CDR1 KGHSH and CDR2 LQKENI. The length of the CDR3 is 16 residues. The CDR3 here is CASSPALSSSTGELFF. The CDR3 coding sequence is TGTGCCAGCTCACCGGCGTTGTCCTCCAGCACCGGGGAGCTGTTTTTT.

V and J are TRBV19 and TRBJ1-5, with D possibly matching TRBD1 (5 bases). The CDR3 length is 15 residues. Germline V gives CDR1 LNHDA, CDR2 SQIVND (reference sequence). Trimming stripped 7 bases from V and 5 bases from J, with 18 bases between. The CDR3 sequence is CASTQRSGQDQPQHF. CDR3 DNA sequence: TGTGCCAGTACTCAACGCTCAGGGCAGGATCAGCCCCAGCATTTT.

V and J are TRBV29-1 and TRBJ2-1, with D maybe TRBD2 (6 bases). The CDR3 runs 14 residues. V lost 0 bases and J lost 9, with 15 bases in between. Germline-derived CDR1 and CDR2 are SQVTM and ANQGSEA. CDR3 sequence (DNA): TGCAGCGTTGAAGAGGGGGACTCCCCCGGTGAGCAGTTCTTC. It specifies CSVEEGDSPGEQFF.

This clone appeared a single time. The V and J genes are TRBV29-1 and TRBJ2-7; D gene uncertain. Trimming removed 7 bases at V and 3 bases at J, with 10 bases between. Germline V gene sequence: CDR1 SQVTM, CDR2 ANQGSEA. CDR3 length equals 11 residues. The CDR3 region is CSAFENYEQYF. DNA for the CDR3: TGCAGCGCCTTCGAGAACTACGAGCAGTACTTC.

This chain connects TRBV2 to TRBJ2-6; TRBD2 matches at 7 bases. The CDR3 is made up of 15 amino acids. After removal of 8 bases from V and 2 bases from J, the junction contained 6 bases not matched to a gene. CDR1 is SNHLY and CDR2 is FYNNEI in the germline V gene. CDR3 loop: CASAREGTGANVLTF. The CDR3 region has the DNA TGTGCCAGCGCCAGGGAGGGAACTGGGGCCAACGTCCTGACTTTC.

This clone showed up just once. The CDR3 is CASSKGGWNTEAFF. CDR3 sequence (DNA): TGTGCCAGCAGCAAAGGAGGGTGGAACACTGAAGCTTTCTTT. The chain is built from TRBV11-3 and TRBJ1-1; no clear D gene. CDR1 and CDR2 from the germline V gene are SGHNT and YENEEA. V gave up 5 bases and J gave up 1 base, with 11 bases separating them. The CDR3 contains 14 residues.

The chain uses TRBV10-3 and TRBJ1-4; TRBD1 agrees at 10 bases. This CDR3 comprises 14 residues. Germline V gives CDR1 ENHRY, CDR2 SYGVKD. The J segment lost 8 bases and the V segment lost 7 bases, leaving 7 bases of the junction unmatched. CDR3 amino acids: CAITSDRGEEKLFF. The DNA of the CDR3 is TGTGCCATCACTTCGGACAGGGGGGAAGAAAAACTGTTTTTT.

The rearrangement links TRBV4-2 to TRBJ2-7, with a tentative D call TRBD2 (5 bases). This CDR3 comprises 15 residues. Trimming removed 0 bases from V and 5 bases from J, with 14 bases in between. Germline V gene lookup returns CDR1 LGHNA and CDR2 YNFKEQ. CDR3 region: CASSQELVYVDEQYF. In DNA, the CDR3 is TGTGCCAGCAGCCAAGAACTAGTCTATGTTGACGAGCAGTACTTC.